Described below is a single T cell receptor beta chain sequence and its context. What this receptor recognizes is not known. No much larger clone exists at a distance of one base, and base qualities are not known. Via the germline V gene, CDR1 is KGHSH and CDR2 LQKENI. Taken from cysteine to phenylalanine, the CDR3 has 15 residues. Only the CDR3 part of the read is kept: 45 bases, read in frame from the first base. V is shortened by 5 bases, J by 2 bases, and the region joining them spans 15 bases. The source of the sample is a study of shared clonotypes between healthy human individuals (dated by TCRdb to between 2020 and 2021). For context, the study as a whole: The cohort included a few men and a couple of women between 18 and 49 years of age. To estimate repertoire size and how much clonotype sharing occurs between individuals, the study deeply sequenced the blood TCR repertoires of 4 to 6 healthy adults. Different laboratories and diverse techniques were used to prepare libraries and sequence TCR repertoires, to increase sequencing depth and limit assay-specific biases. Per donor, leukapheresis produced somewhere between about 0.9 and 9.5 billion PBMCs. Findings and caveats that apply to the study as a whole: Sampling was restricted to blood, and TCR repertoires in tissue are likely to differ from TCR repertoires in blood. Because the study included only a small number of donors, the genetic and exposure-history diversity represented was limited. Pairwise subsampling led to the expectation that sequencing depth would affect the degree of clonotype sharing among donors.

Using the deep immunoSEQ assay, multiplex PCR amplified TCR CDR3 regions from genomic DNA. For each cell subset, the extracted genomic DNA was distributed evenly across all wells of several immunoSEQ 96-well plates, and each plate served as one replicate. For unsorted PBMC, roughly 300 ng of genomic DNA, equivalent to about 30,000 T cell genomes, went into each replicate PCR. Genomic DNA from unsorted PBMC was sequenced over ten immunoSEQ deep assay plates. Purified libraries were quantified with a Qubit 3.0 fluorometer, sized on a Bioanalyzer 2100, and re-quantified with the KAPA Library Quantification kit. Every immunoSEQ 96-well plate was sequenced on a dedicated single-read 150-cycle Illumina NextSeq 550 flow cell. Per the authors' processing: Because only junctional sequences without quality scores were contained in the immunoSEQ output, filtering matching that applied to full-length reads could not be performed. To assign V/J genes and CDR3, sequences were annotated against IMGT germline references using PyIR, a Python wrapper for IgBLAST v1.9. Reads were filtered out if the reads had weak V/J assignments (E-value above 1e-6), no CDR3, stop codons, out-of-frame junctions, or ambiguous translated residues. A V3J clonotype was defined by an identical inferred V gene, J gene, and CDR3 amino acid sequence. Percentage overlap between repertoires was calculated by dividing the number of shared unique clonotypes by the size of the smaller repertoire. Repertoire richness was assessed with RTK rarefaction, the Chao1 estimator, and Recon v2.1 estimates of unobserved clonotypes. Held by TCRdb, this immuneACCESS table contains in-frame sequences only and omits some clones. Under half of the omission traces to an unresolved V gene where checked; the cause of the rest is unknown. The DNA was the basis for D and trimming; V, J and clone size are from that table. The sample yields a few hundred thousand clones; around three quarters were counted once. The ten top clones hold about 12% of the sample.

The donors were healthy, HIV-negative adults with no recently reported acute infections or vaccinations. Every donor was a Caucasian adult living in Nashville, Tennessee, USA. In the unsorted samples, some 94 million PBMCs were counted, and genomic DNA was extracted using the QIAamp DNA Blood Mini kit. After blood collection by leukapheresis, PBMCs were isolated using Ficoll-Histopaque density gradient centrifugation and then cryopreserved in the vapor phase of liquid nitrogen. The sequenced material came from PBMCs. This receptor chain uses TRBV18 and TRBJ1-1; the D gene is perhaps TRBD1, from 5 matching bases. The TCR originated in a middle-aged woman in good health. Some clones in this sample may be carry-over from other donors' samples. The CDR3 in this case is CASSSGTGLNTEAFF. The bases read TGTGCCAGCTCATCCGGGACGGGACTAAACACTGAAGCTTTCTTT.